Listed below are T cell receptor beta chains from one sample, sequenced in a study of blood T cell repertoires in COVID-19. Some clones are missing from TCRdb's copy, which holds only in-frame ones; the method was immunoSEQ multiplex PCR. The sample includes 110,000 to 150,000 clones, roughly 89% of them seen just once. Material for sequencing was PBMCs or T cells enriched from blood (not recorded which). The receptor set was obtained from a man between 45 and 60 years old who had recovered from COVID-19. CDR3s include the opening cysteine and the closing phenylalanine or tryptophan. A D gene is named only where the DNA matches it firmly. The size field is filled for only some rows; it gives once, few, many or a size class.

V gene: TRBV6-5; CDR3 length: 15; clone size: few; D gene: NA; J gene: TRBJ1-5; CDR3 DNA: TGTGCCAGCAGGCGCAGCGGGTGGGGGGATCAGCCCCAGCATTTT; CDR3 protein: CASRRSGWGDQPQHF
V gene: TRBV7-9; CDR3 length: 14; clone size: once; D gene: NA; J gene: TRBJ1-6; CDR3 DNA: TGTGCCAGCAGCCTGGGACACTTAGATTCACCCCTCCACTTT; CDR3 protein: CASSLGHLDSPLHF
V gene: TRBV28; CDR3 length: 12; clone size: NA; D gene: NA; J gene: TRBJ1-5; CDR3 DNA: TGTGCCAGCACCTCAAGGGGTCAGCCCCAGCATTTT; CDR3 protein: CASTSRGQPQHF
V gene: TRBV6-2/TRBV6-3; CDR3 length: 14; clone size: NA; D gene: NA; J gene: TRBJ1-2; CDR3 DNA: TGTGCCAGCAGCCGCCCGGACACCCTCTATGGCTACACCTTC; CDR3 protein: CASSRPDTLYGYTF
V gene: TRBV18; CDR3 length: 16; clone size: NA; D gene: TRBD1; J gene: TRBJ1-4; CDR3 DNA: TGTGCCAGCTCACCATCCGTACAGGGGGCCGGTGAAAAACTGTTTTTT; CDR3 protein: CASSPSVQGAGEKLFF
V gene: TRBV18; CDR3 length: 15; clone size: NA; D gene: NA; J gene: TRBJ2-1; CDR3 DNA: TGTGCCAGCTCACAGGGGCCGAGCTCCTACAATGAGCAGTTCTTC; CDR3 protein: CASSQGPSSYNEQFF
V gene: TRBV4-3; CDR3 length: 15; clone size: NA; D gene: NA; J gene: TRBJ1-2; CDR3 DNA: TGCGCCAGCAGCCAGAAGGGGCCCTACGAGGATGGCTACACCTTC; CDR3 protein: CASSQKGPYEDGYTF
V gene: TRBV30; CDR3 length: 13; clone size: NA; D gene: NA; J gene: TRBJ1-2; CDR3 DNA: TGTGCCTGGGCGGGAGGGATGTACTATGGCTACACCTTC; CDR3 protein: CAWAGGMYYGYTF
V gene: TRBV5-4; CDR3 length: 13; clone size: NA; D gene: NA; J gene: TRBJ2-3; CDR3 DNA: TGTGCCAGCAGCCTACAGAAGACAGATACGCAGTATTTT; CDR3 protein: CASSLQKTDTQYF
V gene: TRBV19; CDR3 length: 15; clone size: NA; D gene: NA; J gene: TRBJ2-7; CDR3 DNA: TGTGCCAGTAGTATTCCCCGGGGTTCGTCCTACGAGCAGTACTTC; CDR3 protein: CASSIPRGSSYEQYF
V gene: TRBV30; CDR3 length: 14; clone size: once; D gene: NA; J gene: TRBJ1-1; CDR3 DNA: TGTGCCTGGAGTAACGTGGCACTAAAAGCTGAAGCTTTCTTT; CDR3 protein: CAWSNVALKAEAFF